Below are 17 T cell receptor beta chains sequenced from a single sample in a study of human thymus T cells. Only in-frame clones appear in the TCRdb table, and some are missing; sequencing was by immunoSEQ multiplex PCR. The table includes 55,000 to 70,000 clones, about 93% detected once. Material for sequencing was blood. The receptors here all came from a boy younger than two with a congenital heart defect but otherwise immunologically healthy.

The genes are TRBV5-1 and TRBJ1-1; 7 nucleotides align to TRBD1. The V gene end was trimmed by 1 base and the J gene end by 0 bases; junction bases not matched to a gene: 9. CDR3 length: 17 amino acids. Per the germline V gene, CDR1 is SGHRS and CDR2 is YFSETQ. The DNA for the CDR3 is TGCGCCAGCAGCTTGTACGGACAGGTAACAATGAACACTGAAGCTTTCTTT. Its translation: CASSLYGQVTMNTEAFF.

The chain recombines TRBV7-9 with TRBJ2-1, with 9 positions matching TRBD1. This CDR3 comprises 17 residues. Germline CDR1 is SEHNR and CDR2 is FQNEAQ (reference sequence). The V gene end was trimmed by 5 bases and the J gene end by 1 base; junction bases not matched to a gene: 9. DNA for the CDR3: TGTGCCAGCAGCCTCCAGGACAGGGGTTTTTCCTACAATGAGCAGTTCTTC. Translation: CASSLQDRGFSYNEQFF.

The DNA for the CDR3 is TGTGCCAGCAGCTCCACAGACAGCACCGGGGAGCTGTTTTTT. Translated: CASSSTDSTGELFF. The chain recombines TRBV7-3 with TRBJ2-2, with D perhaps matching TRBD1 (5 bases). The CDR3 sequence is 14 residues long. Trimming cost V 4 bases and J 4 bases, with 10 bases left between them. CDR1 and CDR2 (germline): SGHTA, FQGTGA.

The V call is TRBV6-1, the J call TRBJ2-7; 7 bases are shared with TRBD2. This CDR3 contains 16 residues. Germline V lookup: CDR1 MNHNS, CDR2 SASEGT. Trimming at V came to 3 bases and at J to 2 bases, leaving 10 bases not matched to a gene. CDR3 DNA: TGTGCCAGCAGTGATGCCCCGGCTAGCGGACCCTACGAGCAGTACTTC. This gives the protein CASSDAPASGPYEQYF.

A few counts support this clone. The CDR3 sequence is CASSRDRGEQYF. CDR3 coding DNA: TGTGCCAGCAGCCGGGACAGGGGCGAGCAGTACTTC. The chain recombines TRBV4-2 with TRBJ2-7, with 10 bases identical to TRBD1. CDR3 length equals 12 residues. With 4 bases clipped from V and 6 bases from J, the junction kept 0 bases outside the gene matches. Germline V gives CDR1 LGHNA, CDR2 YNFKEQ.

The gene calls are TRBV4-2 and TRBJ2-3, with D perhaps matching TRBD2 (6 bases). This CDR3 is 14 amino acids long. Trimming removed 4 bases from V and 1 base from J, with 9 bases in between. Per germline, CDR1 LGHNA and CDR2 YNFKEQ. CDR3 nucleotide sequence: TGTGCCAGCAGCCGAGAGCGGGGCACAGATACGCAGTATTTT. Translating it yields CASSRERGTDTQYF.

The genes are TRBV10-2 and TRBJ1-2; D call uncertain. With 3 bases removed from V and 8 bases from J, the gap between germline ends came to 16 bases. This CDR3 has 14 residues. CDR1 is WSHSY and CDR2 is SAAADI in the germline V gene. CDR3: CASSDHGPFGGYTF. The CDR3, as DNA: TGCGCCAGCAGTGACCACGGACCATTTGGGGGCTACACCTTC.

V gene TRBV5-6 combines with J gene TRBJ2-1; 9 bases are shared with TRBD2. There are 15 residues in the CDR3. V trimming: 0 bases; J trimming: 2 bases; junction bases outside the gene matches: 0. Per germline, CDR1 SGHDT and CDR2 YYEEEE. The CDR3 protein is CASSLGLAAYNEQFF. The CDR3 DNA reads TGTGCCAGCAGCTTGGGACTAGCGGCCTACAATGAGCAGTTCTTC.

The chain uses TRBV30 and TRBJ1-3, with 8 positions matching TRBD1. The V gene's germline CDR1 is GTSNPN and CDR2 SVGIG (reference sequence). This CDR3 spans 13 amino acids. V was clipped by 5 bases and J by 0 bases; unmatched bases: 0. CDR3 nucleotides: TGTGCCTGGGACAGGGGCTCTGGAAACACCATATATTTT. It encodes CAWDRGSGNTIYF.

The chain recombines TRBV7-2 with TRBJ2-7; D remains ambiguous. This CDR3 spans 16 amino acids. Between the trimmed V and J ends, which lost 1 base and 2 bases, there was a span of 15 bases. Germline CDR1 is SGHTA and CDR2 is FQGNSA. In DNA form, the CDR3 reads TGTGCCAGCAGCTTAGTGTGGGGTGGTAGGACCTACGAGCAGTACTTC. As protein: CASSLVWGGRTYEQYF.

In DNA form, the CDR3 reads TGTGCCAGCAGCACCGACTACAATGAGCAGTTCTTC. It encodes CASSTDYNEQFF. The gene calls are TRBV7-2 and TRBJ2-1, with D unresolved. The CDR3 runs 12 residues. V was shortened by 5 bases and J by 3 bases, with 5 bases between the two germline ends. Germline-derived CDR1 and CDR2 are SGHTA and FQGNSA.

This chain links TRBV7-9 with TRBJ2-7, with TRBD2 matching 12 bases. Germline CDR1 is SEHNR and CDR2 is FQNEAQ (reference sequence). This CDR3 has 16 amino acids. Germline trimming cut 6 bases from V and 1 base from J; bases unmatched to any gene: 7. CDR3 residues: CASSHIGLAGSYEQYF. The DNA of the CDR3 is TGTGCCAGCAGTCATATAGGACTAGCGGGGTCCTACGAGCAGTACTTC.

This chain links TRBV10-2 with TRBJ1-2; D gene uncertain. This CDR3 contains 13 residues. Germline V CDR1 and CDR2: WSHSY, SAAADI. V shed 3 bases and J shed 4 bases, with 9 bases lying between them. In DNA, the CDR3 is TGCGCCAGCAGTGAAGGCAACCGCTATGGCTACACCTTC. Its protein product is CASSEGNRYGYTF.

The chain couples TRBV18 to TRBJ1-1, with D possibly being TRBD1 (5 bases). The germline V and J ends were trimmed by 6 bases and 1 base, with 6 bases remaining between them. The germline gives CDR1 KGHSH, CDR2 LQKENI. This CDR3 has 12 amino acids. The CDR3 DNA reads TGTGCCAGCTCCCAGGGGAACACTGAAGCTTTCTTT. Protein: CASSQGNTEAFF.

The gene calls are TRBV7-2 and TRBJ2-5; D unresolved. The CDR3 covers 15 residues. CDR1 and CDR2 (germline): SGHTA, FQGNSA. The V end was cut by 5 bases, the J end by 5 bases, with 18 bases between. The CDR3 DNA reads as TGTGCCAGCAGCCCCATGGGCTGGGCCGTGGAGACCCAGTACTTC. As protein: CASSPMGWAVETQYF.

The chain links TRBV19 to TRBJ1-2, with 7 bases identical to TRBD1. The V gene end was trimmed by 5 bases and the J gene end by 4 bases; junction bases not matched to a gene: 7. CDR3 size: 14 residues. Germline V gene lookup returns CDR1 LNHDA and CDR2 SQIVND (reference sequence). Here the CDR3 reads CASSSRTGGYGYTF. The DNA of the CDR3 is TGTGCCAGTAGTTCTAGGACAGGAGGCTATGGCTACACCTTC. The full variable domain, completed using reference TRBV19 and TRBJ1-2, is DGGITQSPKYLFRKEGQNVTLSCEQNLNHDAMYWYRQDPGQGLRLIYYSQIVNDFQKGDIAEGYSVSREKKESFPLTVTSAQKNPTAFYLCASSSRTGGYGYTFGSGTRLTVV.

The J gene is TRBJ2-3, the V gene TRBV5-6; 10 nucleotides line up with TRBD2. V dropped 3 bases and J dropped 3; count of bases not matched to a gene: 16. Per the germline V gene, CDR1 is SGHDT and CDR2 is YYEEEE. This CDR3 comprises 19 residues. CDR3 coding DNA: TGTGCCAGCAGCTCCCTACTCCTTAGCGGGGGGCCTAGAACAGATACGCAGTATTTT. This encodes CASSSLLLSGGPRTDTQYF.